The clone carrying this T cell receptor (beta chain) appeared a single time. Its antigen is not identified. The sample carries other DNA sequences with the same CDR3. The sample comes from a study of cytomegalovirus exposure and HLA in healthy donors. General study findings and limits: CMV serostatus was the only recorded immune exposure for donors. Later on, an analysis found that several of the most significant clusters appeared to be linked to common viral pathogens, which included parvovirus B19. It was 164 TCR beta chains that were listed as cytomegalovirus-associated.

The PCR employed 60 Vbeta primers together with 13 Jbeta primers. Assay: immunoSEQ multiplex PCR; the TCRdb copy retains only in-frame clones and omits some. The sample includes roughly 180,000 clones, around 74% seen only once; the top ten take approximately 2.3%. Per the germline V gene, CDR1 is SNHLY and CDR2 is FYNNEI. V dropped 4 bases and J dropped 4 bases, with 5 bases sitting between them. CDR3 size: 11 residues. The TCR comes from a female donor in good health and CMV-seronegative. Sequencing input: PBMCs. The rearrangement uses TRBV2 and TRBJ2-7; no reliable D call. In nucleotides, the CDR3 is TGTGCCAGCAGTGCTAGGTACGAGCAGTACTTC. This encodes CASSARYEQYF.